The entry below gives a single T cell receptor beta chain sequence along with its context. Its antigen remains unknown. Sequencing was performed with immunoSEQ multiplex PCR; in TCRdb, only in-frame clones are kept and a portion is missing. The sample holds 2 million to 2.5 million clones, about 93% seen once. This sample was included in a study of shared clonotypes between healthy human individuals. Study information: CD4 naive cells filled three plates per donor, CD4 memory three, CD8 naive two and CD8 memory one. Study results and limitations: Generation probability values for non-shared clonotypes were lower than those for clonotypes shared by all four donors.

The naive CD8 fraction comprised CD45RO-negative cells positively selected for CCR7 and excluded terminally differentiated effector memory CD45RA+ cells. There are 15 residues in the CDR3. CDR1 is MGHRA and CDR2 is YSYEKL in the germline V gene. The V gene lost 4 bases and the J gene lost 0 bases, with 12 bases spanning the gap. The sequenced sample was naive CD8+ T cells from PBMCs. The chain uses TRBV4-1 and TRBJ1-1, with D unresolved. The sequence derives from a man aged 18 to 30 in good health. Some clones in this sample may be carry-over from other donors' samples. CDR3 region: CASSPRSAMNTEAFF. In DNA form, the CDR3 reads TGCGCCAGCAGCCCCCGGTCAGCTATGAACACTGAAGCTTTCTTT.